Below, 5 T cell receptor beta chains from the same sample are listed, as sequenced in a study of blood T cells in healthy people across ages. For the second PCR, which ran for 7 to 11 cycles, a sample-barcoded 5' primer and a J-beta primer mix were used. TCRdb reprocessed the 5' RACE reads with MiXCR, giving one entry per CDR3 protein. The data contain more than 1,400,000 distinct CDR3 sequences, roughly 45% of them seen just once; the ten biggest clones take up roughly 7.9%. What was sequenced was blood. The receptor set was obtained from a woman under 30 in good health.

The V and J genes are TRBV12-3 or TRBV12-4 and TRBJ1-2; D may be TRBD1 (6 bases). Trimming took 8 bases from V and 8 from J, leaving 12 bases between them. The CDR3 runs 11 residues. CDR3 protein: CASWRGSGYTF. The CDR3 DNA follows: TGTGCCAGCTGGAGGGGGAGCGGCTACACCTTC.

This clonotype was observed a handful of times. The rearrangement joins TRBV27 to TRBJ2-1; a possible D gene is TRBD2 (5 bases). The germline CDR1 and CDR2 sequences are MNHEY and SMNVEV (reference sequence). The CDR3 is 16 residues long. V was shortened by 6 bases and J by 9 bases, with 24 bases between the two germline ends. The CDR3 is CASSASRSSGFSEQFF. The CDR3 nucleotides are TGTGCCAGCAGCGCCTCCAGATCCAGCGGCTTTAGTGAGCAGTTCTTC.

This clonotype has just a few counts. The chain links TRBV6-2 or TRBV6-3 to TRBJ1-5; D is uncertain. Trimming took 4 bases from V and 7 from J, leaving 17 bases between them. This CDR3 has 15 residues. Germline V gene sequence: CDR1 MNHEY, CDR2 SVGEGT. The CDR3 reads CASSLDPVEGQPQHF. The CDR3 nucleotides read TGTGCCAGCAGTTTAGACCCCGTGGAAGGGCAGCCCCAGCATTTT.

The sample holds a few counts of this clonotype. The chain carries TRBV12-3 or TRBV12-4 and TRBJ2-7; 7 bases agree with TRBD2. The CDR3 contains 16 residues. With 2 bases clipped from V and 2 bases from J, the junction kept 9 bases outside the gene matches. The CDR3: CASSLWDLAVPYEQYF. The CDR3 nucleotides are TGTGCCAGCAGTTTATGGGATCTAGCGGTTCCCTACGAGCAGTACTTC.

V gene TRBV18 combines with J gene TRBJ1-1, with no clear D. The CDR3 loop spans 15 amino acids. Looked up from germline, CDR1 is KGHSH and CDR2 is LQKENI. The ends were cut back, 0 bases at V and 3 bases at J, with 11 bases in the middle. The CDR3 is CASSPPAAGHTEAFF. The CDR3 DNA reads as TGTGCCAGCTCACCACCGGCAGCTGGCCACACTGAAGCTTTCTTT.